The clone carrying this TCR beta chain was counted ten times or more. The antigen is undetermined. In TCRdb, the 5' RACE reads were re-called with MiXCR into one record per CDR3 protein. This sample carries roughly 51,000 distinct CDR3 sequences, around 9.5% of them seen once, and the ten largest clones take about 8.6%. The record originates from a study of early T cells in non-severe SARS-CoV-2 infection. For the study at large: From unsorted whole blood, bulk RNA was sequenced, and the chains remained unpaired.

The CDR3 is 14 residues long. Germline V gene sequence: CDR1 MGHRA, CDR2 YSYEKL. Trimming shortened V by 4 bases and J by 0 bases, and 9 bases separated the two germline ends. The study's findings and limits: Clonotype matching in VDJdb favored anti-spike CD8 responses and did not capture private and CD4 specificities.

The TCR sequence derives from an adult who was a healthcare worker with PCR-confirmed SARS-CoV-2 infection or an uninfected control (not recorded which). The sample was whole blood. V and J are TRBV4-1 and TRBJ1-1; D call uncertain. CDR3 DNA sequence: TGCGCCAGCAGCCGCGGACCGATGAACACTGAAGCTTTCTTT. It encodes CASSRGPMNTEAFF.